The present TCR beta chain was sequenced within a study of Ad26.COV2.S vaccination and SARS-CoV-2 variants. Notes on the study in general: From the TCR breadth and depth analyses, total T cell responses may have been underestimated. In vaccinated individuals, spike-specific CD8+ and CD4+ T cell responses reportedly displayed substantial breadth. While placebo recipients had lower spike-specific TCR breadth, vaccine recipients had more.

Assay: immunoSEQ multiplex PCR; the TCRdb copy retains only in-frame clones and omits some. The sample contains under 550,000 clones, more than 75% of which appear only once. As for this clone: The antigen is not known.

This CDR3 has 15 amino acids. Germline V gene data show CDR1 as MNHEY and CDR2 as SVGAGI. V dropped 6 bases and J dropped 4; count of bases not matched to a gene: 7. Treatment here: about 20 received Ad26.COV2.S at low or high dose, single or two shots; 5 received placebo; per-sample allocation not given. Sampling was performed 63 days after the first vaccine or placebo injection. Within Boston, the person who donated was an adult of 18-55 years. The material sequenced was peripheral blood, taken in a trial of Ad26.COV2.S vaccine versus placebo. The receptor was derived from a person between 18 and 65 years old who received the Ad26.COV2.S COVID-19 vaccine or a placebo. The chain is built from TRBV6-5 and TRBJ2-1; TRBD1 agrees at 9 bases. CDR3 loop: CASSRDRGVYNEQFF. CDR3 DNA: TGTGCCAGCAGCCGAGACAGGGGGGTTTACAATGAGCAGTTCTTC.